Shown below are 16 T cell receptor beta chains from a single sample sequenced in a study of blood T cell repertoires in COVID-19. TCRdb's copy holds only in-frame clones and misses some; the assay was immunoSEQ multiplex PCR. The sample has around 400,000 clones, about 90% seen once. Sequenced material: peripheral blood. These receptors originate from a woman aged 55-70 years with COVID-19, enrolled during active disease.

The genes are TRBV4-1 and TRBJ2-7; 11 positions match TRBD2. V was clipped by 0 bases and J by 2 bases; unmatched bases: 18. Germline V gene sequence: CDR1 MGHRA, CDR2 YSYEKL. This CDR3 comprises 21 residues. The chain's CDR3 is CASSQEKTGLAAFVSTYEQYF. The CDR3 region has the DNA TGCGCCAGCAGCCAAGAGAAAACGGGACTAGCGGCTTTTGTAAGCACCTACGAGCAGTACTTC.

The CDR3 spells CATSRAGAVETQYF. Here the CDR3 DNA reads TGTGCCACCAGCAGGGCGGGGGCCGTGGAGACCCAGTACTTC. The V and J genes are TRBV15 and TRBJ2-5, with a tentative D call TRBD2 (7 bases). This CDR3 has 14 amino acids. Trimming took 3 bases from V and 5 from J, leaving 13 bases between them. In germline, CDR1 is LNHNV, CDR2 YYDKDF (reference sequence).

This clone occurred once. The chain joins TRBV6-5 to TRBJ2-5; D remains ambiguous. The CDR3 length is 11 residues. Germline V gene lookup returns CDR1 MNHEY and CDR2 SVGAGI. The CDR3 region is CARPTQETQYF. CDR3 nucleotides: TGTGCGCGGCCCACGCAAGAGACCCAGTACTTC.

This chain connects TRBV12-5 to TRBJ1-1, with D perhaps matching TRBD1 (5 bases). The CDR3 has 11 amino acids. V was shortened by 6 bases and J by 9 bases, with 11 bases between the two germline ends. The germline CDR1 and CDR2 sequences are LGHNT and FRNRAP. The CDR3 loop reads CASGTTAKAFF. The CDR3 nucleotides read TGTGCTAGTGGAACGACAGCAAAAGCTTTCTTT.

This chain uses TRBV2 with TRBJ1-5; D remains unclear. The CDR3 covers 14 residues. V was shortened by 4 bases and J by 2 bases, with 9 bases between the two germline ends. Germline V CDR1 and CDR2: SNHLY, FYNNEI. CDR3 residues: CASSANRGNQPQHF. CDR3 bases: TGTGCCAGCAGTGCAAACAGAGGCAATCAGCCCCAGCATTTT.

The V gene is TRBV2, the J gene TRBJ1-1, with a weak D call TRBD1 (6 bases). CDR3 size: 14 residues. Germline V CDR1 and CDR2: SNHLY, FYNNEI. V was cut by 7 bases and J by 1 base, with 13 bases left in between. CDR3 region: CASKIGGSNTEAFF. DNA of the CDR3: TGTGCCAGCAAAATAGGGGGATCGAACACTGAAGCTTTCTTT.

V and J are TRBV2 and TRBJ1-4; the D is unclear. Trimming cost V 3 bases and J 8 bases, with 16 bases left between them. Looked up from germline, CDR1 is SNHLY and CDR2 is FYNNEI. The CDR3 loop spans 15 amino acids. CDR3 protein: CASSDFGKGGEKLFF. In DNA form, the CDR3 reads TGTGCCAGCAGTGATTTTGGAAAGGGAGGAGAAAAACTGTTTTTT.

The chain employs TRBV9 and TRBJ1-1; TRBD1 aligns across 7 bases. V was pared by 3 bases and J by 8 bases, with 10 bases of the junction left unmatched. The V gene's germline CDR1 is SGDLS and CDR2 YYNGEE. This CDR3 spans 14 amino acids. The CDR3 is CASSALGGQREAFF. For the CDR3, the DNA is TGTGCCAGCAGCGCCTTAGGGGGACAGAGGGAAGCTTTCTTT.

V and J are TRBV5-1 and TRBJ2-3; D call uncertain. The germline V gene encodes CDR1 SGHRS and CDR2 YFSETQ. V was shortened by 0 bases and J by 0 bases, with 11 bases between the two germline ends. This CDR3 has 16 amino acids. The CDR3 spells CASSLGPTASTDTQYF. The CDR3, as DNA: TGCGCCAGCAGCTTGGGGCCAACAGCTAGCACAGATACGCAGTATTTT.

The chain is built from TRBV2 and TRBJ1-4; the D gene is possibly TRBD1 (5 bases). Germline CDR1 reads SNHLY; CDR2 reads FYNNEI. The length of the CDR3 is 18 residues. V lost 6 bases, J lost 0 bases, and 20 bases lay in between. The CDR3 protein is CASSQLGQLPTTNEKLFF. CDR3 bases: TGTGCCAGCAGCCAACTGGGGCAGCTCCCCACAACTAATGAAAAACTGTTTTTT.

This sequence joins TRBV10-3 and TRBJ1-2; 9 nucleotides match TRBD1. After removal of 0 bases from V and 8 bases from J, the junction contained 4 bases not matched to a gene. Germline V gives CDR1 ENHRY, CDR2 SYGVKD. The CDR3 sequence is 14 residues long. The CDR3 DNA follows: TGTGCCATCAGTGAGTCGGGACAGGGAAAAGGCTACACCTTC. Translation: CAISESGQGKGYTF.

The sample holds a few counts of this clone. The rearrangement links TRBV9 to TRBJ1-1; D gene unclear. V was pared by 3 bases and J by 0 bases, with 9 bases between. Germline V gene lookup returns CDR1 SGDLS and CDR2 YYNGEE. CDR3 length equals 14 residues. The DNA for the CDR3 is TGTGCCAGCAGCGCGAGGAACATGAACACTGAAGCTTTCTTT. It codes for CASSARNMNTEAFF.

V gene TRBV11-1 combines with J gene TRBJ2-7, with 9 bases matching TRBD1. The CDR3 is 15 amino acids. The junction had 11 bases not matched to a gene; V was cut back by 6 bases and J by 5 bases. Germline values: CDR1 SGHAT, CDR2 FQDESV (reference sequence). CDR3 sequence: CASRRAGTGPHEQYF. The CDR3 bases are TGTGCCAGCAGGCGCGCCGGGACAGGGCCCCACGAGCAGTACTTC.

The V and J genes are TRBV5-1 and TRBJ2-1; 10 nucleotides agree with TRBD2. The junction had 13 bases not matched to a gene; V was cut back by 4 bases and J by 9 bases. The CDR3 is 16 amino acids. Germline V gene sequence: CDR1 SGHRS, CDR2 YFSETQ. Written as DNA, the CDR3 is TGCGCCAGCAGCGGCGAAGCGGGGGGGCCTTCCGGTGAGCAGTTCTTC. Its translation is CASSGEAGGPSGEQFF.

The chain joins TRBV4-1 to TRBJ2-7; D perhaps matches TRBD2 (5 bases). V gave up 2 bases and J gave up 2 bases, with 13 bases separating them. The CDR3 covers 15 residues. Germline V gene sequence: CDR1 MGHRA, CDR2 YSYEKL. The CDR3 nucleotides are TGCGCCAGCAGCCAACACTCCGAGGGTACCTACGAGCAGTACTTC. It translates to CASSQHSEGTYEQYF.

This sequence joins TRBV7-3 and TRBJ2-5, with TRBD2 matching over 9 bases. With V trimmed by 4 bases and J by 6 bases, 9 bases remained unmatched. The CDR3 runs 15 residues. From germline, CDR1 is SGHTA and CDR2 FQGTGA. Written as DNA, the CDR3 is TGTGCCAGCAGCTCAGGCGGGGGGGCCTCTCAGACCCAGTACTTC. Translating gives CASSSGGGASQTQYF.